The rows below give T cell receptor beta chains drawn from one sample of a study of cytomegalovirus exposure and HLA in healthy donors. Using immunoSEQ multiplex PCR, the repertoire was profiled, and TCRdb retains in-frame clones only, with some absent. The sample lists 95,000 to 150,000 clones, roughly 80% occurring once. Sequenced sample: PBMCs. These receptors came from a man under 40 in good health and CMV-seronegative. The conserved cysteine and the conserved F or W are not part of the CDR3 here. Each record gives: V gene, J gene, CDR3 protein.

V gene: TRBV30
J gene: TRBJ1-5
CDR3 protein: AWTPGQGTQPQH

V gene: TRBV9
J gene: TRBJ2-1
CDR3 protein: ASSVSLAGPLGEQF

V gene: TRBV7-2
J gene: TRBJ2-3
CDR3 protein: ASSLPGREDTQY

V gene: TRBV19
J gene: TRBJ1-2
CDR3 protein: ASSMWDRRGYT

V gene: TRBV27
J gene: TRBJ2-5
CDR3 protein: ASSLSLRSGAREQY

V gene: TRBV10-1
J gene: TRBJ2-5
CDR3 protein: ASSEGEEATQY

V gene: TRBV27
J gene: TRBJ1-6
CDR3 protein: ASSFRHLRSLH

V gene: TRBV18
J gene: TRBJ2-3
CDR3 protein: ASSPPTGGTDTQY

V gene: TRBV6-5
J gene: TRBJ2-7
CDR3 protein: ASSYGTSAYYEQY

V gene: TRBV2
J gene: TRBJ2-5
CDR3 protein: ASKGSLAEETQY

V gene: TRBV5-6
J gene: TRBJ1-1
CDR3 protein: ASSHGTGITEAF

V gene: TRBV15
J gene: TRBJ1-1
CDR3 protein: ATSRDLILGTEAF

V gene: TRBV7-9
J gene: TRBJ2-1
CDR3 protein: ASSLEGYHEQF

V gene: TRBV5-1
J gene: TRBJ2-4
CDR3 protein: ASSLATGLNSQY

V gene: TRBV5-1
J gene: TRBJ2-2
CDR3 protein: ASSAGLAGSTGELF

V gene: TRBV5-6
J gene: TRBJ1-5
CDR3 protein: ASSGRAGDNQPQH

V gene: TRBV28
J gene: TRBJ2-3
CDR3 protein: ASSSNLSAQY

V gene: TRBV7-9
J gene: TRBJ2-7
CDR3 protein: ASSLIFGGAAYEQY

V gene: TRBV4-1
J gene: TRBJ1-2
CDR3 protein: ASSQEYGYGYT

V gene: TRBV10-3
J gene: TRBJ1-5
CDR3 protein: AISGGNQPQH

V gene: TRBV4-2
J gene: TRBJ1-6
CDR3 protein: ASSHGRGVNSPLH

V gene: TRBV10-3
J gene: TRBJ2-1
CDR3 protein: AIGEFGGAGNEQF

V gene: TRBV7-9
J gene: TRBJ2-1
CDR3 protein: SSSSIPGQTYNEQF

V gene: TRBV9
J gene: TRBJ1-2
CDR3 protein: ASSVAWEGEAYGYT

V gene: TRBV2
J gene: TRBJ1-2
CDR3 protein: ASSPPLDSPA

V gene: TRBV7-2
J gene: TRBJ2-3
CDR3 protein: ASSRTRTGGTTQY

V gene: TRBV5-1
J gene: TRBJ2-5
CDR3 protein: ASSRGGGATQETQY

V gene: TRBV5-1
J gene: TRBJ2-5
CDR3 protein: ASSRGQGPRSETQY

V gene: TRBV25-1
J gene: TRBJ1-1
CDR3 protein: ASSSPPTGPMNTEAF

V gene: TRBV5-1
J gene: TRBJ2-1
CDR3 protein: ASSPWQGNEQF

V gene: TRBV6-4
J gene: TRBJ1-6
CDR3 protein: ANAKGGNSPLH

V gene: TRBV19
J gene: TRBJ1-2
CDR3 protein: ASSPVDRSYGYT

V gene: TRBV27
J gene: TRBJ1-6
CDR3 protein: ASSFRGPNSPLH

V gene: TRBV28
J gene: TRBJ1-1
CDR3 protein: ASSQGVSEAF

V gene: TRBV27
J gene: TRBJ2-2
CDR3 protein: ASSLPPGGELF

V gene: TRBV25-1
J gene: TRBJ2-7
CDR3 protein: ASSEPTGREQY

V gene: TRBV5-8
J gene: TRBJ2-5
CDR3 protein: ASSSWDRAAAQY

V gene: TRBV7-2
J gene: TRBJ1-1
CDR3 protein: ASSRTGAVMNTEAF

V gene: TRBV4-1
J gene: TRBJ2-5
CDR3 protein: ASSQGGPETQY

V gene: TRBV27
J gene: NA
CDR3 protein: ASSLTGLSSYEQY

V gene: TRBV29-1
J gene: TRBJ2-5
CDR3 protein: SGLTGQETQY

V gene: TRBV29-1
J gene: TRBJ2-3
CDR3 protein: SVDGTSGDTDTQY

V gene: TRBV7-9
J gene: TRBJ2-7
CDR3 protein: ASSSRDTAYEQY

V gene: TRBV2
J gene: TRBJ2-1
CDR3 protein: ASSELSGNEQF

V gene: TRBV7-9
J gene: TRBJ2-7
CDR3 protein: ASSSTGNSYEQY

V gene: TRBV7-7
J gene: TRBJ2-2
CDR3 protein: ASSLVAGPAGELF

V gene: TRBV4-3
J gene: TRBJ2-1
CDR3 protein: ASSEGGAYNEQF

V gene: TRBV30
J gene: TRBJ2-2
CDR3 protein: AWSAGNTGELF

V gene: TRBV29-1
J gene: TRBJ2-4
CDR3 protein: SVFPADRGAKNIQY

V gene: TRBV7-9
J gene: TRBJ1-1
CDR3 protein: ASSSDRVESF

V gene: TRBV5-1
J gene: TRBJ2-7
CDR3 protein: ASSLAGALYEQY

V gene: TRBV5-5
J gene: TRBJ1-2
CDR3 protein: ASSLQGLYGYT

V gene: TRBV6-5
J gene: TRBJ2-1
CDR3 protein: ASRSAGLAIHEQF

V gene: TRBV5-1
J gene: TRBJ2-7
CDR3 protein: ASSLGPSGESEQY

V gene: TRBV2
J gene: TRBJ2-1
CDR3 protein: ASRDRIAGAYNEQF

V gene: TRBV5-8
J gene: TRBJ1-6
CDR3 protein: ASSLAGAPDSPLH

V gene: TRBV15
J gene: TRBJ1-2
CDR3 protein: ATSSPRGDLTRYGYT

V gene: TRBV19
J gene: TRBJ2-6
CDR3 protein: ASSILVLLGANGLT

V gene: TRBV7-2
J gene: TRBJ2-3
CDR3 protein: ASSLSGGAGADTQY

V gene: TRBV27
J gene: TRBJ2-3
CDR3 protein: ASSLRGLQDTQY